This T cell receptor beta chain was obtained from a study of OX40 agonist ivuxolimab in advanced cancers. About the research overall: Under the entry rules, prior anti-PD-1, anti-PD-L1 or anti-CTLA-4 therapy was allowed, and 40% had some.

General study results and limits: More expanded clones were seen, on average, in CD8+ T cells than in CD4+.

Worth noting for this clone: Its antigen is as yet unknown.

Germline-derived CDR1 and CDR2 are SEHNR and FQNEAQ (reference sequence). This CDR3 region has 16 residues. V was clipped by 3 bases and J by 1 base, with 12 bases between them. Sequencing used immunoSEQ multiplex PCR; TCRdb keeps in-frame clones, though not all of them. The data show fewer than 20,000 clones, 70% to 90% seen once. This rearrangement joins TRBV7-9 to TRBJ2-2, with a weak D call TRBD2 (5 bases). The sample consisted of CD4+ or CD8+ T cells sorted from blood, taken in a trial of the OX40 agonist ivuxolimab. The source of this sequence is an adult with an advanced solid tumor such as melanoma, head and neck, liver or kidney cancer. The CDR3 DNA follows: TGTGCCAGCAGCTTCCCGGGTAGCGAGAACACCGGGGAGCTGTTTTTT. Its translation: CASSFPGSENTGELFF.